This TCR beta chain comes out of a study of CD8 T cells in Susac syndrome. Reverse transcription used roughly 0.5 to 1 ug RNA and random hexamers. Each CDR3 protein gets one entry after TCRdb re-called the immunoSEQ multiplex PCR reads with MiXCR. The sample includes 150,000 to 200,000 distinct CDR3 sequences, 94% seen only once; the top ten take around 0.11%. This TCR was sampled from a human donor with Susac syndrome. The specimen was CD4+ T cells from PBMCs.

CDR3 DNA sequence: TGTGCCAGCAGCGAAACAGTGAATCAGCCCCAGCATTTT. Its translation is CASSETVNQPQHF. The rearrangement uses TRBV3-1 and TRBJ1-5; unclear D gene. V shed 5 bases and J shed 4 bases, with 9 bases lying between them. This CDR3 spans 13 amino acids. Germline assignment: CDR1 LGHDT and CDR2 YNNKEL (reference sequence).